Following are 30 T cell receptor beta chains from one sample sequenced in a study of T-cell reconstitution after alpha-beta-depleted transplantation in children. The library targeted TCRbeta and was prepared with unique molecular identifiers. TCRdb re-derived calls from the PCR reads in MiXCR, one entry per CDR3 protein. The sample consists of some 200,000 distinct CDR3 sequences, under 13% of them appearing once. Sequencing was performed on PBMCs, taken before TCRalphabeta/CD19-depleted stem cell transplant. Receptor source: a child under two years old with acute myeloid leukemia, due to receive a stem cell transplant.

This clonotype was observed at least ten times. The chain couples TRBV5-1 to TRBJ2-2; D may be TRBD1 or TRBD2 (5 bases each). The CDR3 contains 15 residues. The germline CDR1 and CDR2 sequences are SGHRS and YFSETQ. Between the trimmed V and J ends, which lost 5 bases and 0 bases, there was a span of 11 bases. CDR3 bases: TGCGCCAGCAGGCCTTGGGACGCGAACACCGGGGAGCTGTTTTTT. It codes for CASRPWDANTGELFF.

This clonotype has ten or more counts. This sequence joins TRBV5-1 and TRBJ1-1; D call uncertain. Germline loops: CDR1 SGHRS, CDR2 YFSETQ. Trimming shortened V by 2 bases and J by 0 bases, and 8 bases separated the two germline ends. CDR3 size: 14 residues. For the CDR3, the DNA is TGCGCCAGCAGCTTAAGACCGATGAACACTGAAGCTTTCTTT. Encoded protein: CASSLRPMNTEAFF.

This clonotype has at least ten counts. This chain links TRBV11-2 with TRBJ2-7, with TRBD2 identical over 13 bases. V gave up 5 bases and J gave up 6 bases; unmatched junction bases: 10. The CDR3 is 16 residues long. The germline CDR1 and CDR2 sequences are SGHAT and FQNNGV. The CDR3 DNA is TGTGCCAGCAGCCTTGTCGGGACTAGCGGGGCGGGCGAGCAGTACTTC. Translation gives CASSLVGTSGAGEQYF. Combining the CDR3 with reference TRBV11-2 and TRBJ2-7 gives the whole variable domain EAGVAQSPRYKIIEKRQSVAFWCNPISGHATLYWYQQILGQGPKLLIQFQNNGVVDDSQLPKDRFSAERLKGVDSTLKIQPAKLEDSAVYLCASSLVGTSGAGEQYFGPGTRLTVT.

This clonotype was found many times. The CDR3 DNA is TGTGCCAGCAGCCAAGGACTAGCGGGGAACAATGAGCAGTTCTTC. This translates into CASSQGLAGNNEQFF. The J gene is TRBJ2-1, the V gene TRBV3-1, with TRBD2 matching 11 bases. J gave up 5 bases and V 1 base, and 1 base lay outside the gene matches. The CDR3 contains 15 residues. Germline CDR1 is LGHDT and CDR2 is YNNKEL (reference sequence).

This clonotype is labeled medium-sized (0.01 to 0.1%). The chain's CDR3 is CSVKPGGVAGGTQYF. The CDR3 nucleotides are TGCAGCGTCAAACCCGGAGGGGTAGCTGGGGGGACCCAGTACTTC. This sequence joins TRBV29-1 and TRBJ2-5, with D perhaps TRBD2 (6 bases). V lost 6 bases and J lost 7, with 24 bases in between. The germline CDR1 and CDR2 sequences are SQVTM and ANQGSEA. The CDR3 length is 15 residues.

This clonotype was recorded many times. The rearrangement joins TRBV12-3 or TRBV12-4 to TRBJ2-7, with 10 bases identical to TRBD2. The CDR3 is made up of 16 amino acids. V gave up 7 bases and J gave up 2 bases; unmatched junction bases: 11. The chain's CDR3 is CASTLRAGLATYEQYF. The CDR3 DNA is TGTGCCAGCACCCTGAGGGCGGGACTAGCGACCTACGAGCAGTACTTC.

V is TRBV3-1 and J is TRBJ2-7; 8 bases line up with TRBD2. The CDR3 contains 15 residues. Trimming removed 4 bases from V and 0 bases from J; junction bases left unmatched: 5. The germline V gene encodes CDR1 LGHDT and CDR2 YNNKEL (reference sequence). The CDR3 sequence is CASSPSGGLSYEQYF. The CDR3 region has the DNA TGTGCCAGCAGCCCCAGCGGGGGACTCTCCTACGAGCAGTACTTC.

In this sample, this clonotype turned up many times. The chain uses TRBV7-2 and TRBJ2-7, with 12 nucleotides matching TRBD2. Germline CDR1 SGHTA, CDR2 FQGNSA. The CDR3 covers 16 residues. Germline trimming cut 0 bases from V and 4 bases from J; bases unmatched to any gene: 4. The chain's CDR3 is CASSLALTSGRYEQYF. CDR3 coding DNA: TGTGCCAGCAGCTTAGCGCTAACTAGCGGGAGGTACGAGCAGTACTTC.

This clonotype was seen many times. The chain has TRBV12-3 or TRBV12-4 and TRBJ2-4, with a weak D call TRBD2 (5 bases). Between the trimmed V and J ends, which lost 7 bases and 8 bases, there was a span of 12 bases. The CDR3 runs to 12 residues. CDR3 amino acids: CASTRELYIQYF. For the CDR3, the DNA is TGTGCCAGCACTAGGGAGTTATACATTCAGTACTTC.

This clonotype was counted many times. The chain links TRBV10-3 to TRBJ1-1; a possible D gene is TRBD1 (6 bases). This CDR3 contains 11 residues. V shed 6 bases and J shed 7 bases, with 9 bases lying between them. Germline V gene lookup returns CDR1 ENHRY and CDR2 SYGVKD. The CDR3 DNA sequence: TGTGCCATCAGCACGACAGGTGAAGCTTTCTTT. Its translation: CAISTTGEAFF.

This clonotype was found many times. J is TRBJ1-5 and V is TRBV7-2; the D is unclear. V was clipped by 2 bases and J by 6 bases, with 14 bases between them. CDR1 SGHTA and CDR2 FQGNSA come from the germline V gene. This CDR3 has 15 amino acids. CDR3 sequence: CASSLQQQPGQPQHF. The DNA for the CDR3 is TGTGCCAGCAGCTTACAGCAGCAGCCGGGTCAGCCCCAGCATTTT. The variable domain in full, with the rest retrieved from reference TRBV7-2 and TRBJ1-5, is GAGVSQSPSNKVTEKGKDVELRCDPISGHTALYWYRQSLGQGLEFLIYFQGNSAPDKSGLPSDRFSAERTGGSVSTLTIQRTQQEDSAVYLCASSLQQQPGQPQHFGDGTRLSIL.

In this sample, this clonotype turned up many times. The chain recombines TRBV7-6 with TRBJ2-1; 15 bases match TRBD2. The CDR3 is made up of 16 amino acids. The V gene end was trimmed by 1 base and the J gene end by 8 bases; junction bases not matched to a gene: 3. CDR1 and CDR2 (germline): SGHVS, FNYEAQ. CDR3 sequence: CASSLGTSGRAYEQFF. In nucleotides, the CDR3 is TGTGCCAGCAGCTTAGGGACTAGCGGGAGGGCCTATGAGCAGTTCTTC.

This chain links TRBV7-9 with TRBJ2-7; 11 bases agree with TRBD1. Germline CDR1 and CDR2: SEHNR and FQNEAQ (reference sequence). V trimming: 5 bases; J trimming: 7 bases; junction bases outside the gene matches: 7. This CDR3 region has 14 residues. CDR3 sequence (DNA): TGTGCCAGCAGCCGGGGACAGGGGGAGGTGGAGCAGTACTTC. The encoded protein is CASSRGQGEVEQYF.

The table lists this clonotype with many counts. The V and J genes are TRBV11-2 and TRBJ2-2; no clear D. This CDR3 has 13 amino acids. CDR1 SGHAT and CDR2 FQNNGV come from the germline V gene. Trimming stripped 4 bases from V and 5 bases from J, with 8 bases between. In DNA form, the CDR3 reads TGTGCCAGCAGCTCCCCGATTACCGGGGAGCTGTTTTTT. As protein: CASSSPITGELFF.

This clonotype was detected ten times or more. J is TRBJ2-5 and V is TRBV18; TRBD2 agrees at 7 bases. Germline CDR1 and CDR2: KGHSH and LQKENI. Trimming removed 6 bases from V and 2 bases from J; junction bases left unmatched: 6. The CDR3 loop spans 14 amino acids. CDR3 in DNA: TGTGCCAGCTCTCTAGCGGCCCAACAAGAGACCCAGTACTTC. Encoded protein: CASSLAAQQETQYF.

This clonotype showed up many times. The chain's CDR3 is CSAGEGKLFF. For the CDR3, the DNA is TGCAGTGCAGGGGAGGGAAAACTGTTTTTT. This chain links TRBV20-1 with TRBJ1-4; D might be TRBD1 (5 bases). CDR1 is DFQATT and CDR2 is SNEGSKA in the germline V gene (reference sequence). The V end was cut by 6 bases, the J end by 10 bases, with 9 bases between. This CDR3 is built from 10 residues.

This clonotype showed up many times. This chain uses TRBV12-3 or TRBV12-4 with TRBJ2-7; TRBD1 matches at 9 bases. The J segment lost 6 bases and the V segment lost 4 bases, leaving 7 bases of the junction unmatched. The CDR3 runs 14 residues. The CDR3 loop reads CASSSRTGVGEQYF. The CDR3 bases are TGTGCCAGCAGTTCTAGGACAGGGGTGGGCGAGCAGTACTTC.

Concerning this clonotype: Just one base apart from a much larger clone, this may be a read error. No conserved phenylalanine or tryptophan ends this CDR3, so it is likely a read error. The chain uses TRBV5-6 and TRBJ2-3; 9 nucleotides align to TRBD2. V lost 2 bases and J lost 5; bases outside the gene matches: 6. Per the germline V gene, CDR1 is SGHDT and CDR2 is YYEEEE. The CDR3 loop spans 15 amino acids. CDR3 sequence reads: CASSFRAGGLDTQYY. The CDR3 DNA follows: TGTGCCAGCAGCTTCAGAGCGGGAGGATTAGATACGCAGTATTAT.

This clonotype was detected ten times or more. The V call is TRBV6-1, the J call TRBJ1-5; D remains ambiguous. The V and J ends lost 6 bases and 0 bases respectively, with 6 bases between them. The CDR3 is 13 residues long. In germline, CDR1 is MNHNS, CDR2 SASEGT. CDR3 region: CASRGLSNQPQHF. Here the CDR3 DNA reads TGTGCCAGCAGGGGTCTTAGCAATCAGCCCCAGCATTTT.

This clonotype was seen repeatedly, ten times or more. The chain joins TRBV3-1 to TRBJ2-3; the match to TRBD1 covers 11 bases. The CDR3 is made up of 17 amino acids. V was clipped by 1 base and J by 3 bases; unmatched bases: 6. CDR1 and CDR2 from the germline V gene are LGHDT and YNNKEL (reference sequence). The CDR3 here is CASSQASGTGGTDTQYF. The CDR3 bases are TGTGCCAGCAGCCAAGCGTCCGGGACAGGGGGGACAGATACGCAGTATTTT.

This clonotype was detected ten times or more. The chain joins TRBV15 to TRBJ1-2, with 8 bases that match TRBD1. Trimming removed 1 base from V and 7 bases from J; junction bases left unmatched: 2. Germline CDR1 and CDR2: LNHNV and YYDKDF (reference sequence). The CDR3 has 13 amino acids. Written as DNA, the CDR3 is TGTGCCACCAGCAGAGCAGGGACAGGTGGCTACACCTTC. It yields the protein CATSRAGTGGYTF.

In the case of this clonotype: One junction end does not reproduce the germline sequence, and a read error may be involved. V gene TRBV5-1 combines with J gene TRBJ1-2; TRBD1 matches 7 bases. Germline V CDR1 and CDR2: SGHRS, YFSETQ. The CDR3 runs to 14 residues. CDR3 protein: CASNLGGTDTGDTF. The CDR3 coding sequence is TGCGCCAGCAACTTGGGCGGGACAGACACTGGCGACACCTTC.

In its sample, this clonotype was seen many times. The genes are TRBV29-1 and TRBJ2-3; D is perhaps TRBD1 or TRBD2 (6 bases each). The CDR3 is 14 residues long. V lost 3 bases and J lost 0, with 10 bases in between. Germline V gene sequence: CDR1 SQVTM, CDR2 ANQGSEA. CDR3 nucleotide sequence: TGCAGCGTTGATCAGGGGACTAGCACAGATACGCAGTATTTT. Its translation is CSVDQGTSTDTQYF.

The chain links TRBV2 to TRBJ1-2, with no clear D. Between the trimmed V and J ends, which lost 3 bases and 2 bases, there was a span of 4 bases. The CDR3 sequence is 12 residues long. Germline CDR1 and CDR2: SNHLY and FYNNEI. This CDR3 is CASSDLNYGYTF. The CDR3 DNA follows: TGTGCCAGCAGTGACCTAAACTATGGCTACACCTTC.

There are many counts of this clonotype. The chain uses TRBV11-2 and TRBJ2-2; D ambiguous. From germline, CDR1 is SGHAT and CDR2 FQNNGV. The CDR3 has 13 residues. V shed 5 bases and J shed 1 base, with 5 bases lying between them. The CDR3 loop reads CASSRKNTGELFF. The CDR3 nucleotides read TGTGCCAGCAGCCGGAAGAACACCGGGGAGCTGTTTTTT.

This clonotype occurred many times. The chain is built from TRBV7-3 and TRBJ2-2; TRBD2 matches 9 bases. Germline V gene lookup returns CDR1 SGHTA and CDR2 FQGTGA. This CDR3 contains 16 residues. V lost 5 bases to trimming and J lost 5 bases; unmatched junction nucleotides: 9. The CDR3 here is CASSPLGGRVTGELFF. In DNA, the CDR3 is TGTGCCAGCAGCCCCCTCGGCGGGAGGGTTACCGGGGAGCTGTTTTTT.

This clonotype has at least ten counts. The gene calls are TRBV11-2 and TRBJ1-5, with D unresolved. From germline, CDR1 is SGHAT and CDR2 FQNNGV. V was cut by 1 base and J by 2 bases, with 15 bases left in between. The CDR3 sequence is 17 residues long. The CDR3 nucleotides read TGTGCCAGCAGCTTAGGTGTGGGCCCCTTGGGCAATCAGCCCCAGCATTTT. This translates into CASSLGVGPLGNQPQHF.

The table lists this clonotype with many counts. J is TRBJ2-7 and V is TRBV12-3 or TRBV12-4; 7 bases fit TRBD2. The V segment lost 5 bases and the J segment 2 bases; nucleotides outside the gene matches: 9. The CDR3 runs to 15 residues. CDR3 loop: CASSARPSGPYEQYF. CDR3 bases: TGTGCCAGCAGTGCGCGGCCTAGCGGACCCTACGAGCAGTACTTC.

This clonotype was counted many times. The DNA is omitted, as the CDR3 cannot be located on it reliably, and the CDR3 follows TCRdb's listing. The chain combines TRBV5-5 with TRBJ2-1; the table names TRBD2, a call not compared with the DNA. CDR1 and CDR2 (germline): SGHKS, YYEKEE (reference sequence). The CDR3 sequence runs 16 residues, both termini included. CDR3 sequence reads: CASSFAPGTSGRYRFF.

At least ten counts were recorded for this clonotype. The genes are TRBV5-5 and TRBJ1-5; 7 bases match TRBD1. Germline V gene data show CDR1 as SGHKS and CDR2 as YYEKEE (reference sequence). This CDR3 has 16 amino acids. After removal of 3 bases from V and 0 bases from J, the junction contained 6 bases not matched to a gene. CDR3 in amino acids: CASSWGQSYSNQPQHF. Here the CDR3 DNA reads TGTGCCAGCAGCTGGGGACAGAGCTATAGCAATCAGCCCCAGCATTTT.